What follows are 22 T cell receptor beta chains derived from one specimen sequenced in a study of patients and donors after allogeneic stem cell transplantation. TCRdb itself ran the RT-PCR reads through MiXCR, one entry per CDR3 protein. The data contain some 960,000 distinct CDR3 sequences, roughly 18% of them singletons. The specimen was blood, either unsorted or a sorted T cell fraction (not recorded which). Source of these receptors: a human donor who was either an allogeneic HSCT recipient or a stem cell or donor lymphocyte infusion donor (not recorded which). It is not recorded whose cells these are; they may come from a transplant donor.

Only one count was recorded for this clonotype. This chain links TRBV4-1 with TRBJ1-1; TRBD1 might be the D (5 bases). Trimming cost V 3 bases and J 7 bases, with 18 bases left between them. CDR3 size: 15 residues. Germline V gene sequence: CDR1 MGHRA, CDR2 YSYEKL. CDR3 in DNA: TGCGCCAGCAGCCAGCTGCCCGGGACCGTAAGTGAAGCTTTCTTT. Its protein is CASSQLPGTVSEAFF.

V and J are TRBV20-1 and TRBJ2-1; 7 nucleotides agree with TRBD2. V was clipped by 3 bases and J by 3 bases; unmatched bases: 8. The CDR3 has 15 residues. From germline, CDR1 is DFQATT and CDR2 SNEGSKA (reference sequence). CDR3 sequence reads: CSAREGGSGYNEQFF. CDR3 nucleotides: TGCAGTGCTAGGGAGGGCGGGAGCGGCTACAATGAGCAGTTCTTC.

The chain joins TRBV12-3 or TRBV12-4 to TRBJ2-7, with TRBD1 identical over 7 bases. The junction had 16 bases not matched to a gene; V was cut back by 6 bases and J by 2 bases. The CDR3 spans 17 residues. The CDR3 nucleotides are TGTGCCAGCAGCTTCAAGACAGGGTCCAGAAGGACCTACGAGCAGTACTTC. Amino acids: CASSFKTGSRRTYEQYF.

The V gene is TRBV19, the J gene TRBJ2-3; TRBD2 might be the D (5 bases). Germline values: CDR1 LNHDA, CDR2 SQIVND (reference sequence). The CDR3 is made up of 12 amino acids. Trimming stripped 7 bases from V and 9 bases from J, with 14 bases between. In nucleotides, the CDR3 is TGTGCCAGTACCCCAGGAACGGGGACGCAGTATTTT. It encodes CASTPGTGTQYF.

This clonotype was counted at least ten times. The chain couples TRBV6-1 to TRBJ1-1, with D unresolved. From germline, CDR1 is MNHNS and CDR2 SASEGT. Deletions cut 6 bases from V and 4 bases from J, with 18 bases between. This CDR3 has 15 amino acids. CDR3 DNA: TGTGCCAGCAGCCTTTCCCCCAACGGGCCCACTGAAGCTTTCTTT. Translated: CASSLSPNGPTEAFF.

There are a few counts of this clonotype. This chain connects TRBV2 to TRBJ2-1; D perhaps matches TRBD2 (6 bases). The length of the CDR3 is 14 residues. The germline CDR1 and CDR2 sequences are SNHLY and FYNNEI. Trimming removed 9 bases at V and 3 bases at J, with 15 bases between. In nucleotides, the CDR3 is TGTGCCAGAAAAATAGCGGACAACTACAATGAGCAGTTCTTC. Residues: CARKIADNYNEQFF.

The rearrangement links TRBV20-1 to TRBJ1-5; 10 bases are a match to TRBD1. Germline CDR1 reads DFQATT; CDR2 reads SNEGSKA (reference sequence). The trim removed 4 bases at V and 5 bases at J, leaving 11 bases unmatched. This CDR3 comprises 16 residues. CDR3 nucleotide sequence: TGCAGTGCTACGGGACAGGGGAGATCATTGGATCAGCCCCAGCATTTT. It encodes CSATGQGRSLDQPQHF.

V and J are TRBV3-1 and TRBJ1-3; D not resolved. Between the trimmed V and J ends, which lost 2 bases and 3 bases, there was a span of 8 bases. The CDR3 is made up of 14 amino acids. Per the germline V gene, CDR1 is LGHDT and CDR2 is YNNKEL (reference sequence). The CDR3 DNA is TGTGCCAGCAGCCAAAGCGGCGGTGGAAACACCATATATTTT. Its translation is CASSQSGGGNTIYF.

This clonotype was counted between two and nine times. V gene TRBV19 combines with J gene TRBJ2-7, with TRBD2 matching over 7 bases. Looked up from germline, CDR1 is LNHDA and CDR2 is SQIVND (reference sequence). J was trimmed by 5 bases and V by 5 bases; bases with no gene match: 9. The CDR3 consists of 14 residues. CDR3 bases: TGTGCCAGTAGTTTGAGCGGGATGAATCACGAGCAGTACTTC. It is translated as CASSLSGMNHEQYF.

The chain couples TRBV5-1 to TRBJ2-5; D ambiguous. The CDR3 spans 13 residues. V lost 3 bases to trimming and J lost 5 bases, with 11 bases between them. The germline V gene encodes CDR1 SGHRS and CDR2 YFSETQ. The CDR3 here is CASSSAPGETQYF. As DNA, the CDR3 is TGCGCCAGCAGCTCTGCCCCCGGGGAGACCCAGTACTTC.

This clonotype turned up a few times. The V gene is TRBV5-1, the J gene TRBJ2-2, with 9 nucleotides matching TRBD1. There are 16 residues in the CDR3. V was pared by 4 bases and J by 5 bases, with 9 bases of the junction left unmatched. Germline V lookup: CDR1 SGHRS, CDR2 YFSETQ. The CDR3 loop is CASSLRPGTGTGELFF. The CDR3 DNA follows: TGCGCCAGCAGCCTTCGTCCCGGGACAGGGACCGGGGAGCTGTTTTTT.

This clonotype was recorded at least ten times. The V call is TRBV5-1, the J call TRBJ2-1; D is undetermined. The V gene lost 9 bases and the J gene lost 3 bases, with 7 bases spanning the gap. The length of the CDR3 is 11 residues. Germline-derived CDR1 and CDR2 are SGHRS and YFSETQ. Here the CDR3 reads CATTDYNEQFF. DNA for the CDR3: TGCGCCACCACTGACTACAATGAGCAGTTCTTC.

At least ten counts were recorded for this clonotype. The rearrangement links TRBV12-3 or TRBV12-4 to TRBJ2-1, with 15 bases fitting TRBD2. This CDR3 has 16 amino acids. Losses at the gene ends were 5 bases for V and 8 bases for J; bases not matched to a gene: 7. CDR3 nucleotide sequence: TGTGCCAGCAGTCCCCCGGGACTAGCGGGAGGTGATGAGCAGTTCTTC. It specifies CASSPPGLAGGDEQFF.

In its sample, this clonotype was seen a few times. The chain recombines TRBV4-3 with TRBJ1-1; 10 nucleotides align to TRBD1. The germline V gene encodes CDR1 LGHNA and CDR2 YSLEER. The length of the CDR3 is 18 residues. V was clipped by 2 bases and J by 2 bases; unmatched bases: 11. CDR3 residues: CASSQIISRDRGNTEAFF. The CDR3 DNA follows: TGCGCCAGCAGCCAAATAATTAGCAGGGACAGGGGTAACACTGAAGCTTTCTTT.

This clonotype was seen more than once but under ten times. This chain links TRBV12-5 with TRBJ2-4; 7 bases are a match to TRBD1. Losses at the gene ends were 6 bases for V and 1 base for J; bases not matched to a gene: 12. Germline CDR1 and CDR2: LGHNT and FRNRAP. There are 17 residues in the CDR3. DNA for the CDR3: TGTGCTAGTGGCCCAACCGAGGGGGCGGAGGCCAAAAACATTCAGTACTTC. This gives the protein CASGPTEGAEAKNIQYF.

The DNA of the CDR3 is TGTGCCACCAGTGATTTCCGCACGGGCGGAGCGAACACCGGGGAGCTGTTTTTT. It yields the protein CATSDFRTGGANTGELFF. The rearrangement links TRBV24-1 to TRBJ2-2; D remains unclear. Germline lookup yields CDR1 KGHDR and CDR2 SFDVKD. V dropped 1 base and J dropped 0 bases, with 14 bases sitting between them. This CDR3 has 18 amino acids.

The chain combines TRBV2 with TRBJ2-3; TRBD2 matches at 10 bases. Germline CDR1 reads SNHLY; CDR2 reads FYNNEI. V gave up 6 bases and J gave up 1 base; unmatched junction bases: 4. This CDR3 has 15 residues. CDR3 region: CASRQGTSGTDTQYF. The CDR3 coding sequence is TGTGCCAGCAGGCAGGGGACTAGCGGCACAGATACGCAGTATTTT.

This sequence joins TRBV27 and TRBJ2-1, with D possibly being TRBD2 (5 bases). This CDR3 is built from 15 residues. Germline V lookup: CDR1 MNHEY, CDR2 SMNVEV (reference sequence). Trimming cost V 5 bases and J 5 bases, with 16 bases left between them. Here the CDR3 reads CASSDTPERDNEQFF. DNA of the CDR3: TGTGCCAGCAGTGATACACCGGAGAGGGACAATGAGCAGTTCTTC.

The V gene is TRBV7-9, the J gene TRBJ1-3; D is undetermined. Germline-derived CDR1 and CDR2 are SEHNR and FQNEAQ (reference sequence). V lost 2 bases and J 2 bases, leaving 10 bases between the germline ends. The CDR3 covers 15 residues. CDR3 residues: CASSLNSGTGNTIYF. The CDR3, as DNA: TGTGCCAGCAGCTTAAACAGTGGAACTGGAAACACCATATATTTT.

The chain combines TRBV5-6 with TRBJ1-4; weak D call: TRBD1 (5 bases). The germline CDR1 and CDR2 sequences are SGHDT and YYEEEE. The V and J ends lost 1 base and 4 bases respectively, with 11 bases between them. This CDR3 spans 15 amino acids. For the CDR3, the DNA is TGTGCCAGCAGCTTGAGGGCAGGGCTTAATGAAAAACTGTTTTTT. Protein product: CASSLRAGLNEKLFF.

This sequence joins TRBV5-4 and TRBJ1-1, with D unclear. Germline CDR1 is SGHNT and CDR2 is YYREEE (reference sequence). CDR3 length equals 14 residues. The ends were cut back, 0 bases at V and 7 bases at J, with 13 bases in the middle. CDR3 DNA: TGTGCCAGCAGCTTGGCCACTAGCGTCCGTGAAGCTTTCTTT. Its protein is CASSLATSVREAFF.

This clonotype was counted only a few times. The CDR3 sequence is CASSVTGLSNEQFF. The DNA of the CDR3 is TGTGCCAGCAGTGTCACAGGGTTGAGCAATGAGCAGTTCTTC. The rearrangement links TRBV12-3 or TRBV12-4 to TRBJ2-1; D possibly corresponds to TRBD1 (6 bases). V gave up 5 bases and J gave up 6 bases, with 14 bases separating them. The CDR3 has 14 amino acids.